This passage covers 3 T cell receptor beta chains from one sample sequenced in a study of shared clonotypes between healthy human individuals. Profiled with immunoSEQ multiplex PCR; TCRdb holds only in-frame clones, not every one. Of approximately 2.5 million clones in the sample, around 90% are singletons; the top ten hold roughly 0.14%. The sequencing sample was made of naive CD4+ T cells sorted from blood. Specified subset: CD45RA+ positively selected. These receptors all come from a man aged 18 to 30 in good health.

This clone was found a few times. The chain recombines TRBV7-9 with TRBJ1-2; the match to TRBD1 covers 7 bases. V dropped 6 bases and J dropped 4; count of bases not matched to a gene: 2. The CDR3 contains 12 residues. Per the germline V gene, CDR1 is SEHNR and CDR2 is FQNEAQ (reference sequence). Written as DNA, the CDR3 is TGTGCCAGCAGGGGGGACAGCTATGGCTACACCTTC. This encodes CASRGDSYGYTF. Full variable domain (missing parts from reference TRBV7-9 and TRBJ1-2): DTGVSQNPRHKITKRGQNVTFRCDPISEHNRLYWYRQTLGQGPEFLTYFQNEAQLEKSRLLSDRFSAERPKGSFSTLEIQRTEQGDSAMYLCASRGDSYGYTFGSGTRLTVV.

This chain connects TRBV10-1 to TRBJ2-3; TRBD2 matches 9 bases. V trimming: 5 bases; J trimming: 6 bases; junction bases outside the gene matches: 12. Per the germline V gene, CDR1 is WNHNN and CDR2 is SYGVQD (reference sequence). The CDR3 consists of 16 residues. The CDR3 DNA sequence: TGCGCCAGCAGTCACTCCCCAGCGGGAGGCTTGGATACGCAGTATTTT. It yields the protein CASSHSPAGGLDTQYF.

In DNA, the CDR3 is TGTGCCAGTAGTCTAGGAGCGGGGGTCAATCAGCCCCAGCATTTT. This codes for CASSLGAGVNQPQHF. This chain uses TRBV19 with TRBJ1-5, with D perhaps TRBD1 (5 bases). Germline V gene data show CDR1 as LNHDA and CDR2 as SQIVND (reference sequence). Trimming removed 5 bases from V and 3 bases from J, with 14 bases in between. There are 15 residues in the CDR3.